This T cell receptor beta chain is from a study of cytomegalovirus exposure and HLA in healthy donors. The CDR3 sequence is 15 residues long. With V trimmed by 5 bases and J by 4 bases, 3 bases remained unmatched. CDR1 and CDR2 (germline): SGHVS, FNYEAQ. PCR primers comprised 60 Vbeta and 13 Jbeta primers. Generated by immunoSEQ multiplex PCR, the TCRdb table keeps only in-frame clones and is missing some. The repertoire holds around 180,000 clones, with about 80% as singletons. Material: PBMCs. This clonotype was sampled from a man in his thirties or forties in good health and CMV-seropositive. The V gene is TRBV7-6, the J gene TRBJ2-2; 11 bases match TRBD2. This CDR3 reads CASSGTSGITGELFF. As DNA, the CDR3 is TGTGCCAGCAGCGGGACTAGCGGCATCACCGGGGAGCTGTTTTTT.